This TCR beta chain was sequenced in a study of T cells expressing NK-cell markers. On the study more broadly: Eight donors were sequenced, of whom seven were HCMV-seropositive, while the remaining one was HCMV-seronegative.

TCRdb reworked the 5' RACE reads into one entry per CDR3 protein, no DNA. The table for this sample gives 440,000 or so distinct CDR3 sequences. Per the germline V gene, CDR1 is DFQATT and CDR2 is SNEGSKA (reference sequence). The CDR3 totals 14 residues. With respect to this clonotype: Its specificity is unknown.

Findings of the study overall: For 6 or 7 donors, the dominant NKG2C+ clonotypes made up roughly 1.0-7.0% of their CD8+ T cells.

J is TRBJ1-3 and V is TRBV20-1; TCRdb's assignment of TRBD1 cannot be checked, as there is no DNA. The specimen sequenced was blood T cells: a sorted CD56 or NKG2C T cell subset, CD4+ or CD8+ T cells, or bulk PBMC T cells (not recorded which). The TCR sequence derives from a woman aged 18 to 75 in good health. The CDR3 spells CSATDRNTGNTIYF.